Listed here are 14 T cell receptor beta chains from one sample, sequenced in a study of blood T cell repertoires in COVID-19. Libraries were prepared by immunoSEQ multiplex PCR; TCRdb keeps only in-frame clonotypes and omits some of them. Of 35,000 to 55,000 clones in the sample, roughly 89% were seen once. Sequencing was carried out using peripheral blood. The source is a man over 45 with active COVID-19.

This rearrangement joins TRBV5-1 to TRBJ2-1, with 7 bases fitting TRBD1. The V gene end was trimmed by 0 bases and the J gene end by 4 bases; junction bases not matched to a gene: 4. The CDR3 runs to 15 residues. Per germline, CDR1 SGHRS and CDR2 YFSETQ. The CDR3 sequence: CASSLGQGRYNEQFF. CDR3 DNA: TGCGCCAGCAGCTTGGGACAGGGACGTTACAATGAGCAGTTCTTC.

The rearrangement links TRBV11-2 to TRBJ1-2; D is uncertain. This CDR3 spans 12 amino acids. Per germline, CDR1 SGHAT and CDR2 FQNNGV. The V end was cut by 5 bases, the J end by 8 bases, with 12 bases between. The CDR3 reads CASSKDSFGYTF. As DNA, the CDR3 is TGTGCCAGCAGCAAAGACTCGTTCGGCTACACCTTC. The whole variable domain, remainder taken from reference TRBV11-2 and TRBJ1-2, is EAGVAQSPRYKIIEKRQSVAFWCNPISGHATLYWYQQILGQGPKLLIQFQNNGVVDDSQLPKDRFSAERLKGVDSTLKIQPAKLEDSAVYLCASSKDSFGYTFGSGTRLTVV.

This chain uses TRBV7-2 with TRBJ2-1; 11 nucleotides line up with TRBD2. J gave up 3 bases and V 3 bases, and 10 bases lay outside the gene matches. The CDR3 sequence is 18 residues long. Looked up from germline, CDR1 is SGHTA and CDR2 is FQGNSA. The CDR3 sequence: CASSFLRSSGGIYNEQFF. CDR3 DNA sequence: TGTGCCAGCAGCTTCTTAAGATCTAGCGGGGGGATCTACAATGAGCAGTTCTTC. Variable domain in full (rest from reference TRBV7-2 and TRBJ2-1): GAGVSQSPSNKVTEKGKDVELRCDPISGHTALYWYRQSLGQGLEFLIYFQGNSAPDKSGLPSDRFSAERTGGSVSTLTIQRTQQEDSAVYLCASSFLRSSGGIYNEQFFGPGTRLTVL.

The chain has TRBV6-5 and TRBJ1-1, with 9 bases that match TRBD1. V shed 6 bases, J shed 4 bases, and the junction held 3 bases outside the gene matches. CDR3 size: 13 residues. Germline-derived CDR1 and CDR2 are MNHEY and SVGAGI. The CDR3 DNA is TGTGCCAGCAGAAAGACAGGGGGCACTGAAGCTTTCTTT. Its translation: CASRKTGGTEAFF.

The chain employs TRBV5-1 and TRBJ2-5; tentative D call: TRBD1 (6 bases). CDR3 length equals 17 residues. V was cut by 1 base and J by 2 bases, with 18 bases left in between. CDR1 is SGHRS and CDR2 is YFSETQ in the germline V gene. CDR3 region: CASSLQPHDRKQETQYF. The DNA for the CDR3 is TGCGCCAGCAGCTTGCAGCCACACGACAGGAAACAAGAGACCCAGTACTTC. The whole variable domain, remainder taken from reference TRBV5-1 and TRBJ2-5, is KAGVTQTPRYLIKTRGQQVTLSCSPISGHRSVSWYQQTPGQGLQFLFEYFSETQRNKGNFPGRFSGRQFSNSRSEMNVSTLELGDSALYLCASSLQPHDRKQETQYFGPGTRLLVL.

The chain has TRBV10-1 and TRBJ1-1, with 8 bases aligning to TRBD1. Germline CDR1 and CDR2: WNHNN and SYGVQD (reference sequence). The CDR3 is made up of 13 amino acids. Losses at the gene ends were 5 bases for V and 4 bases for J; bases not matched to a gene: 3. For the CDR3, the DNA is TGCGCCAGCAGTCCTACAGGGGGCACTGAAGCTTTCTTT. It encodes CASSPTGGTEAFF.

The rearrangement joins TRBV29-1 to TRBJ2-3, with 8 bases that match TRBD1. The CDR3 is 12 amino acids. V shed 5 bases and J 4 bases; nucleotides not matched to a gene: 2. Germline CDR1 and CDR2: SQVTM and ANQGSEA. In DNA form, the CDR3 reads TGCAGCGTTCAGGGGGCAGCAGATACGCAGTATTTT. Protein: CSVQGAADTQYF.

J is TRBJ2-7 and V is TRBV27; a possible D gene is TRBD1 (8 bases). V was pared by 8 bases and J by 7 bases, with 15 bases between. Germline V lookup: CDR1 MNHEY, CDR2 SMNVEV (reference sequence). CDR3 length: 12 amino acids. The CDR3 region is CASAYRGGEQYF. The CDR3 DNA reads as TGTGCCAGCGCCTACAGGGGGGGAGAGCAGTACTTC.

The CDR3 is CASSSQGAGYGYTF. For the CDR3, the DNA is TGTGCCAGCAGCTCACAGGGGGCGGGCTATGGCTACACCTTC. The rearrangement joins TRBV7-8 to TRBJ1-2; 9 bases line up with TRBD1. This CDR3 is built from 14 residues. V dropped 4 bases and J dropped 4; count of bases not matched to a gene: 4. Germline CDR1 and CDR2: SGHVS and FQNEAQ.

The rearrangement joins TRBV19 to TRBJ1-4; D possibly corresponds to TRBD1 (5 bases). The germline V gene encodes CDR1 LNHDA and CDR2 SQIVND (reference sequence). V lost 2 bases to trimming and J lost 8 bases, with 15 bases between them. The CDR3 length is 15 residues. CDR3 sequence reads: CASSIIGQGGEKLFF. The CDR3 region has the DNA TGTGCCAGTAGTATAATAGGGCAGGGAGGGGAAAAACTGTTTTTT.

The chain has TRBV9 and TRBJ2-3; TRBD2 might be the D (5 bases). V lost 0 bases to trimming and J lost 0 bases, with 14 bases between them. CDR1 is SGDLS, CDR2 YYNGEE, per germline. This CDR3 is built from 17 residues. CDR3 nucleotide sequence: TGTGCCAGCAGCGTAGGTTGGCGGGCCCCTAGCACAGATACGCAGTATTTT. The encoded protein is CASSVGWRAPSTDTQYF.

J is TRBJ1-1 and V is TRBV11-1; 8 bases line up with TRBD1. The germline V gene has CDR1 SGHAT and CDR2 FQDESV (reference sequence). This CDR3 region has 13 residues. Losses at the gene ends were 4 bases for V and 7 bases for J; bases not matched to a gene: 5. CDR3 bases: TGTGCCAGCAGCTCAAGCAGGGGGCGTGAAGCTTTCTTT. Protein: CASSSSRGREAFF.

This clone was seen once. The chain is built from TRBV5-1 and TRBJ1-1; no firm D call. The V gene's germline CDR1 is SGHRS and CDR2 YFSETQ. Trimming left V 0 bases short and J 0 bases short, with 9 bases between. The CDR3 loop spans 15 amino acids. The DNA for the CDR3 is TGCGCCAGCAGCTTGGTGGCGGAGCTGAACACTGAAGCTTTCTTT. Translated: CASSLVAELNTEAFF.

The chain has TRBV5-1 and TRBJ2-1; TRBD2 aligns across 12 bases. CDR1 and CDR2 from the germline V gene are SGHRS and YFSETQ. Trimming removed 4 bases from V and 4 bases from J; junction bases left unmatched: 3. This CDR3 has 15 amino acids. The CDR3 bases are TGCGCCAGCAGCCCTAGCGGGGGGGCATACAATGAGCAGTTCTTC. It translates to CASSPSGGAYNEQFF.